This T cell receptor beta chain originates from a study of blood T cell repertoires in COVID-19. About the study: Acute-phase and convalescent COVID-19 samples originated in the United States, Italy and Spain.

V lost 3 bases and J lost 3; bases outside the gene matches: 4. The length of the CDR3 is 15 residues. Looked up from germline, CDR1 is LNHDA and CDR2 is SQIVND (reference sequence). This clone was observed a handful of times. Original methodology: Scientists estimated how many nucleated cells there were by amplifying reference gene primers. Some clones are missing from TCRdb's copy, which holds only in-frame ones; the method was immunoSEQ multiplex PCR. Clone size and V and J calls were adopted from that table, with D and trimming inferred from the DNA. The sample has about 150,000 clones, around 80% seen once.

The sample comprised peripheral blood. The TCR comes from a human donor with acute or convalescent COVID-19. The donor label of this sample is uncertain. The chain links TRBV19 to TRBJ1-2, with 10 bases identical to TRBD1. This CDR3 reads CASSILTGGDYGYTF. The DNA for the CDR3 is TGTGCCAGTAGTATCCTGACAGGGGGCGACTATGGCTACACCTTC.